The source of this TCR beta chain is a study of T-cell memory formation after mild COVID-19. Looking at the study overall: For the most part, TCR clusters were specific to one donor. Findings and caveats of the study: From day 15 to 85, contracting clones were balanced between CD4 and CD8, whereas later expanders leaned toward CD4+.

TCRdb reprocessed the 5' RACE reads via MiXCR and lists one record per CDR3 protein. The repertoire holds tens of thousands of distinct CDR3 sequences, with 13% as singletons. To note about this clonotype: Its target is unknown.

Germline V gives CDR1 LGHNA, CDR2 YNFKEQ. CDR3 size: 16 residues. V lost 1 base and J lost 3; bases outside the gene matches: 7. The chain employs TRBV4-2 and TRBJ2-7, with 9 bases aligning to TRBD1. This TCR came from an adult woman who had mild COVID-19 (a few samples of this study predate the infection). Cell type and time point are not known. Input material: PBMCs or a T cell subset sorted from them (not recorded which). The CDR3 region is CASSQAGRDRDYEQYF. CDR3 bases: TGTGCCAGCAGCCAAGCGGGTCGGGACAGGGACTACGAGCAGTACTTC.